The 20 T cell receptor beta chains given below trace back to one sample, sequenced in a study of blood T cell repertoires in COVID-19. Generated by immunoSEQ multiplex PCR, the TCRdb table keeps only in-frame clones and is missing some. The sample lists fewer than 300,000 clones; 85% were seen once. The specimen was PBMCs or T cells enriched from blood (not recorded which). These receptors came from a woman aged 50 to 65 who had recovered from COVID-19.

This clone was recorded only once. This chain connects TRBV10-1 to TRBJ2-3; TRBD2 agrees at 9 bases. Germline CDR1 is WNHNN and CDR2 is SYGVQD (reference sequence). Unmatched junction bases numbered 4, after V lost 1 base and J lost 2 bases. The CDR3 has 16 residues. The CDR3 DNA sequence: TGCGCCAGCAGTGAGTACGCGGGAGGGCCCACAGATACGCAGTATTTT. The encoded protein is CASSEYAGGPTDTQYF.

The chain uses TRBV19 and TRBJ1-1; no clear D. CDR1 and CDR2 (germline): LNHDA, SQIVND (reference sequence). This CDR3 comprises 15 residues. V lost 7 bases, J lost 3 bases, and 18 bases lay in between. The CDR3 nucleotides are TGTGCCAGTACCCCGCAGGACTTCCGGGACACTGAAGCTTTCTTT. Its translation is CASTPQDFRDTEAFF.

V gene TRBV25-1 combines with J gene TRBJ1-6; 7 bases align to TRBD1. The V and J ends lost 6 bases and 8 bases, in that order; junction bases with no gene match: 7. Germline assignment: CDR1 MGHDK and CDR2 SYGVNS. The CDR3 loop spans 14 amino acids. The CDR3 spells CASRDSTGDSPLHF. DNA of the CDR3: TGTGCCAGCAGGGACAGCACAGGGGATTCACCCCTCCACTTT. Full variable domain (outside the CDR3, taken from reference TRBV25-1 and TRBJ1-6): EADIYQTPRYLVIGTGKKITLECSQTMGHDKMYWYQQDPGMELHLIHYSYGVNSTEKGDLSSESTVSRIRTEHFPLTLESARPSHTSQYLCASRDSTGDSPLHFGNGTRLTVT.

The chain has TRBV23-1 and TRBJ2-7; 8 positions match TRBD2. TRBV23-1 is given ORF status, its function remaining uncertain. This CDR3 is 16 amino acids long. V lost 7 bases, J lost 0 bases, and 11 bases stayed unmatched. DNA for the CDR3: TGCGCCAGCACTACCCCAGGGAGCGGGAGCTCCTACGAGCAGTACTTC. Its protein is CASTTPGSGSSYEQYF.

V and J are TRBV5-1 and TRBJ2-7; D might be TRBD1 (5 bases). CDR1 and CDR2 from the germline V gene are SGHRS and YFSETQ. The CDR3 loop spans 14 amino acids. The V gene lost 1 base and the J gene lost 3 bases, with 11 bases spanning the gap. DNA of the CDR3: TGCGCCAGCAGCTTGAACCAGGGTCTCTACGAGCAGTACTTC. Amino acid sequence: CASSLNQGLYEQYF.

The chain carries TRBV7-3 and TRBJ1-1, with a possible D match to TRBD1 (6 bases). Germline-derived CDR1 and CDR2 are SGHTA and FQGTGA. The CDR3 extends over 14 amino acids. The germline V and J ends were trimmed by 5 bases and 5 bases, with 15 bases remaining between them. CDR3 nucleotides: TGTGCCAGCAGCCACGGACAGACGTATACTGAAGCTTTCTTT. Translation gives CASSHGQTYTEAFF.

The chain recombines TRBV29-1 with TRBJ2-7, with a weak D call TRBD1 (6 bases). Germline V lookup: CDR1 SQVTM, CDR2 ANQGSEA. This CDR3 spans 13 amino acids. V shed 5 bases and J shed 3 bases, with 14 bases lying between them. The CDR3 DNA reads TGCAGCGTTTCCAGGGGCCCAAACTACGAGCAGTACTTC. This sequence encodes CSVSRGPNYEQYF.

V and J are TRBV3-1 (or the pseudogene TRBV3-2) and TRBJ1-4; D not certain. V lost 0 bases, J lost 7 bases, and 6 bases lay in between. CDR1 is LGHDT, CDR2 YNNKEL, per germline (reference sequence). CDR3 length equals 13 residues. The CDR3 DNA reads as TGTGCCAGCAGCCAAGATTATAGTGAAAAACTGTTTTTT. This codes for CASSQDYSEKLFF.

In this sample, this clone turned up a few times. The chain links TRBV5-4 to TRBJ1-1, with a weak D call TRBD1 (5 bases). The CDR3 spans 20 residues. Germline V lookup: CDR1 SGHNT, CDR2 YYREEE (reference sequence). Trimming pared 2 bases from V and 7 bases from J, leaving 33 bases between. The CDR3 DNA sequence: TGTGCCAGCAGCTTCTTTTTTCTTGGTGGAGAAGAGGGAAAGGGACTTGAAGCTTTCTTT. This gives the protein CASSFFFLGGEEGKGLEAFF.

This chain's CDR3 is CASSLVRLAGASYNEQFF. The CDR3 DNA sequence: TGTGCCAGCAGCTTAGTGCGACTAGCGGGGGCCTCCTACAATGAGCAGTTCTTC. The chain links TRBV7-8 to TRBJ2-1; the match to TRBD2 covers 12 bases. The V segment lost 1 base and the J segment 0 bases; nucleotides outside the gene matches: 4. Germline-derived CDR1 and CDR2 are SGHVS and FQNEAQ. The CDR3 loop spans 18 amino acids.

The genes are TRBV5-1 and TRBJ2-1; D may be TRBD2 (6 bases). CDR1 is SGHRS, CDR2 YFSETQ, per germline. The CDR3 consists of 14 residues. Deletions cut 0 bases from V and 5 bases from J, with 9 bases between. This chain's CDR3 is CASSLAGRNNEQFF. The CDR3 nucleotides are TGCGCCAGCAGCTTGGCCGGGAGAAACAATGAGCAGTTCTTC.

V and J are TRBV10-1 and TRBJ2-7, with 7 positions matching TRBD1. CDR1 and CDR2 (germline): WNHNN, SYGVQD (reference sequence). Trimming at V came to 0 bases and at J to 5 bases, leaving 10 bases not matched to a gene. The CDR3 has 16 residues. The chain's CDR3 is CASSESRTGRVHEQYF. Written as DNA, the CDR3 is TGCGCCAGCAGTGAGTCCCGGACAGGAAGGGTTCACGAGCAGTACTTC.

The chain couples TRBV11-2 to TRBJ2-1; D is ambiguous. The length of the CDR3 is 13 residues. Looked up from germline, CDR1 is SGHAT and CDR2 is FQNNGV. V was shortened by 2 bases and J by 10 bases, with 12 bases between the two germline ends. CDR3 sequence: CASSLQIRGEQFF. CDR3 bases: TGTGCCAGCAGCTTACAAATTCGCGGAGAGCAGTTCTTC.

In this sample, this clone turned up once. The chain is built from TRBV4-2 and TRBJ1-4; TRBD1 agrees at 8 bases. Looked up from germline, CDR1 is LGHNA and CDR2 is YNFKEQ. V was clipped by 2 bases and J by 8 bases; unmatched bases: 4. The CDR3 consists of 14 residues. The CDR3: CASSQWTGLEKLFF. The CDR3 nucleotides read TGTGCCAGCAGCCAATGGACAGGGTTGGAAAAACTGTTTTTT.

The chain carries TRBV6-5 and TRBJ2-1; D gene unclear. The CDR3 is made up of 15 amino acids. V gave up 2 bases and J gave up 6 bases, with 14 bases separating them. Looked up from germline, CDR1 is MNHEY and CDR2 is SVGAGI. The CDR3 region is CASSYEALGSNEQFF. CDR3 DNA: TGTGCCAGCAGTTACGAAGCTTTGGGCTCCAATGAGCAGTTCTTC.

This clone was counted only a few times. The chain employs TRBV6-5 and TRBJ1-4; 7 positions match TRBD1. V gave up 3 bases and J gave up 6 bases; unmatched junction bases: 7. This CDR3 is built from 15 residues. Per germline, CDR1 MNHEY and CDR2 SVGAGI. The CDR3 loop is CASSYGTQGYEKLFF. For the CDR3, the DNA is TGTGCCAGCAGTTATGGGACACAGGGGTATGAAAAACTGTTTTTT.

This clone was counted a single time. The V and J genes are TRBV5-5 and TRBJ2-5; 9 positions agree with TRBD1. J gave up 4 bases and V 4 bases, and 5 bases lay outside the gene matches. Germline CDR1 reads SGHKS; CDR2 reads YYEKEE (reference sequence). The CDR3 length is 14 residues. For the CDR3, the DNA is TGTGCCAGCAGCATGTACAGGGGGCTAGAGACCCAGTACTTC. This translates into CASSMYRGLETQYF.

The chain uses TRBV24-1 and TRBJ1-5, with TRBD1 as a possible D gene (6 bases). Trimming stripped 4 bases from V and 3 bases from J, with 6 bases between. Germline V gives CDR1 KGHDR, CDR2 SFDVKD. The CDR3 totals 13 residues. The CDR3 region is CATSEGANQPQHF. DNA of the CDR3: TGTGCCACCAGTGAGGGGGCCAATCAGCCCCAGCATTTT.

For the CDR3, the DNA is TGTGCCAGCAGCTTGGCGGGTTCGGAGACCCAGTACTTC. It yields the protein CASSLAGSETQYF. This chain connects TRBV7-9 to TRBJ2-5, with TRBD2 as a possible D gene (5 bases). The CDR3 extends over 13 amino acids. Germline CDR1 reads SEHNR; CDR2 reads FQNEAQ (reference sequence). V lost 3 bases to trimming and J lost 5 bases, with 10 bases between them.

The J gene is TRBJ1-2, the V gene TRBV27; D is undetermined. V was shortened by 8 bases and J by 7 bases, with 20 bases between the two germline ends. Germline-derived CDR1 and CDR2 are MNHEY and SMNVEV (reference sequence). The CDR3 sequence is 14 residues long. In nucleotides, the CDR3 is TGTGCCAGCCGGCCGGGAGCTAACGGACGTGGCTACACCTTC. Translation: CASRPGANGRGYTF.